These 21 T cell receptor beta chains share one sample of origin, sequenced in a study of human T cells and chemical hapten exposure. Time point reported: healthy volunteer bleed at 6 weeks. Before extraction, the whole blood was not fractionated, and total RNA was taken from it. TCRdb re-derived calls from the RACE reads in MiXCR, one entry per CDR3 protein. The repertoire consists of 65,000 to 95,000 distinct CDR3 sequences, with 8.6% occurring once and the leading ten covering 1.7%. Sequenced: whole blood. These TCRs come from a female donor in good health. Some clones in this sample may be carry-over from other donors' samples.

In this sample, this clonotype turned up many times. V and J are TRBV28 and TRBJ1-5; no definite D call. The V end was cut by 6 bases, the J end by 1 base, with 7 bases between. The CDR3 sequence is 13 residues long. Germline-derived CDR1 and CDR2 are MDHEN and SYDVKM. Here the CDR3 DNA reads TGTGCCAGCAGCCGACAAAGCAATCAGCCCCAGCATTTT. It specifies CASSRQSNQPQHF.

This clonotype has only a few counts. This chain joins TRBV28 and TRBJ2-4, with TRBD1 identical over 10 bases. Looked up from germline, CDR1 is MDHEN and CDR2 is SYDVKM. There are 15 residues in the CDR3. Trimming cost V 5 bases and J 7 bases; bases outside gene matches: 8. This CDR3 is CASSNYGQGDNIQYF. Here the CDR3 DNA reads TGTGCCAGCAGTAACTATGGACAGGGGGACAACATTCAGTACTTC.

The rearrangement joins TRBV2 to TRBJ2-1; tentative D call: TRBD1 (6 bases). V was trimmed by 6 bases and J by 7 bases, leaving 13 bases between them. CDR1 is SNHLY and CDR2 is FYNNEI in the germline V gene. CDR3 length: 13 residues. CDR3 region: CASRTTGRNEQFF. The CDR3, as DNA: TGTGCCAGCAGGACTACAGGGCGAAATGAGCAGTTCTTC.

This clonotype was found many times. CDR3 loop: CSVHSGGGAQNIQYF. In nucleotides, the CDR3 is TGCAGCGTTCATTCTGGCGGGGGGGCCCAAAACATTCAGTACTTC. The chain is built from TRBV29-1 and TRBJ2-4; 9 bases align to TRBD2. This CDR3 spans 15 amino acids. The ends lost 5 bases at V and 5 bases at J; junction bases unmatched: 10. Germline CDR1 SQVTM, CDR2 ANQGSEA.

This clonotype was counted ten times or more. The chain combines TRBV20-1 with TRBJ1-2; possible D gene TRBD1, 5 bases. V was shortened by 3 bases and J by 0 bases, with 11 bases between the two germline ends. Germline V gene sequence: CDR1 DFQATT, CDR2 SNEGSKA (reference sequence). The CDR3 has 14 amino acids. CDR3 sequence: CSARGTETNYGYTF. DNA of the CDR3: TGCAGTGCTAGGGGGACGGAAACTAACTATGGCTACACCTTC.

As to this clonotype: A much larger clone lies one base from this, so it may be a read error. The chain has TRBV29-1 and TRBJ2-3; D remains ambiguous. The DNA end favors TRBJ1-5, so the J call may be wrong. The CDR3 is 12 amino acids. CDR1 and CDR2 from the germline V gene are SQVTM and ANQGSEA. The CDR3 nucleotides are TGCAGCGTTGATACGGCGTCGGATACGCAGCATTTT. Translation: CSVDTASDTQHF.

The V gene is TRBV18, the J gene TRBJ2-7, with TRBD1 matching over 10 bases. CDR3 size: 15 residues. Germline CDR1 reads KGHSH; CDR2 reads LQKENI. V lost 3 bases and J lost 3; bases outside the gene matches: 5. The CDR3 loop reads CASSPDRGDYYEQYF. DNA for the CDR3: TGTGCCAGCTCACCGGACAGGGGGGATTACTACGAGCAGTACTTC.

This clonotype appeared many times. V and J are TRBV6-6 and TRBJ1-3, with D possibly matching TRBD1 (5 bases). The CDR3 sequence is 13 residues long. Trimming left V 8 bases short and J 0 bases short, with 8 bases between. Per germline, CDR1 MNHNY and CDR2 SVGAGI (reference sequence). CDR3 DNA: TGTGCCAGCCGACAGATCTCTGGAAACACCATATATTTT. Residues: CASRQISGNTIYF.

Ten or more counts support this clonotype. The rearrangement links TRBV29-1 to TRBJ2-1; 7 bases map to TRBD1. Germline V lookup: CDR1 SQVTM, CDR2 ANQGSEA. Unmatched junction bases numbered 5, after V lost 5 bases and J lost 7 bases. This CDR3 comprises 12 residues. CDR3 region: CSVSETGNEQFF. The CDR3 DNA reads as TGCAGCGTTTCCGAGACAGGGAATGAGCAGTTCTTC.

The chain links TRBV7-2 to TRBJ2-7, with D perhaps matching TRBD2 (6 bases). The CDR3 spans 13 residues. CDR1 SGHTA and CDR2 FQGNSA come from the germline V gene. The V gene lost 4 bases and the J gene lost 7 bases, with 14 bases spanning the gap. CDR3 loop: CASSSRMEGEQYF. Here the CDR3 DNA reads TGTGCCAGCAGCTCCCGGATGGAGGGGGAGCAGTACTTC.

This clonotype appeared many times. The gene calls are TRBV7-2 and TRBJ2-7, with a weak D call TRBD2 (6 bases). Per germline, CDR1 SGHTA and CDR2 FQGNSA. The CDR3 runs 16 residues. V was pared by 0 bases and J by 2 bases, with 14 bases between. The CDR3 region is CASSLAGGANPYEQYF. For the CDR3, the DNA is TGTGCCAGCAGCTTAGCGGGCGGGGCGAATCCCTACGAGCAGTACTTC.

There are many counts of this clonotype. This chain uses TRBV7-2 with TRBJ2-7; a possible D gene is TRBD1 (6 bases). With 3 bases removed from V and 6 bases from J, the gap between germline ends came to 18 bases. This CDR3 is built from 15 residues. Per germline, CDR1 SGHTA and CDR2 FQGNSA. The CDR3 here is CASSLGPAGAGEQYF. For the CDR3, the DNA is TGTGCCAGCAGCTTGGGCCCGGCAGGGGCAGGCGAGCAGTACTTC.

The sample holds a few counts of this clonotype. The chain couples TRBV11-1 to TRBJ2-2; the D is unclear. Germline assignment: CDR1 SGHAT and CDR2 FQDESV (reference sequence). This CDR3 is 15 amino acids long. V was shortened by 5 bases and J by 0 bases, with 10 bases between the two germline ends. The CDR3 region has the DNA TGTGCCAGCAGCCAACCGGTCGCGAACACCGGGGAGCTGTTTTTT. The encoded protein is CASSQPVANTGELFF.

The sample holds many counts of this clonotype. In nucleotides, the CDR3 is TGTGCCAGCAGTGAAGTTGACTACCCAAGCTCCTATAATTCACCCCTCCACTTT. Amino acid sequence: CASSEVDYPSSYNSPLHF. The V gene is TRBV6-1, the J gene TRBJ1-6; no firm D call. The CDR3 has 18 amino acids. Deletions cut 1 base from V and 0 bases from J, with 13 bases between. The germline gives CDR1 MNHNS, CDR2 SASEGT.

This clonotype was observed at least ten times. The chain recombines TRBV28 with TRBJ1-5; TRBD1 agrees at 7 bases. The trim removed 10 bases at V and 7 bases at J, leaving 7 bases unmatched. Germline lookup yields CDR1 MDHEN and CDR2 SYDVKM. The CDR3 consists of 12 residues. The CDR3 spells CATVQGMQPQHF. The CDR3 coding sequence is TGTGCCACAGTACAGGGGATGCAGCCCCAGCATTTT.

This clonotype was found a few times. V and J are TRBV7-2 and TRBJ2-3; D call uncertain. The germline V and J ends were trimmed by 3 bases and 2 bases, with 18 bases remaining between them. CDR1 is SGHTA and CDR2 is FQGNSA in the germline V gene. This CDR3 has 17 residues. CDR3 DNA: TGTGCCAGCAGCTTCCTTCGCGGCCCCTCCCTCACAGATACGCAGTATTTT. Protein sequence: CASSFLRGPSLTDTQYF.

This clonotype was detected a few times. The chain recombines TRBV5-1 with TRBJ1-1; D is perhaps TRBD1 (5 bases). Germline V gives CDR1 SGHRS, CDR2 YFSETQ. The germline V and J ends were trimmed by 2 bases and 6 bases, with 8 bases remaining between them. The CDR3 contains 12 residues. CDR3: CASSFGGSEAFF. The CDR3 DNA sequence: TGCGCCAGCAGCTTCGGGGGGTCTGAAGCTTTCTTT.

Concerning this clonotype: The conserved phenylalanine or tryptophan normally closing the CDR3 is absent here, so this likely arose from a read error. As DNA, the CDR3 is TGCGCCAGCAGCCTATTCTCGGGGGCCAGTGAGACCCAGTACTCC. Its protein is CASSLFSGASETQYS. The chain employs TRBV4-3 and TRBJ2-5; D may be TRBD1 or TRBD2 (6 bases each). Germline V CDR1 and CDR2: LGHNA, YSLEER. Trimming cost V 4 bases and J 5 bases, with 17 bases left between them. The CDR3 runs 15 residues.

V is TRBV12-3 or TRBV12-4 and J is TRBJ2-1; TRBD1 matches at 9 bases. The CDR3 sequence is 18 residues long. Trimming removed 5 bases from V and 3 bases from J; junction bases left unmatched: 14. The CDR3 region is CASSRGQGRDPRYNEQFF. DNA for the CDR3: TGTGCCAGCAGTAGAGGACAGGGGCGAGATCCCCGCTACAATGAGCAGTTCTTC.

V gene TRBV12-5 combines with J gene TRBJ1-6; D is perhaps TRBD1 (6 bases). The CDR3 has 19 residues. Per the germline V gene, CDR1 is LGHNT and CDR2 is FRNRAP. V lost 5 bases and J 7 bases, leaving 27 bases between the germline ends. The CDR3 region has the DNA TGTGCTAGTGGTCTGACCTTCGACAGGCCCTCGGGGGCCAATTCACCCCTCCACTTT. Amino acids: CASGLTFDRPSGANSPLHF. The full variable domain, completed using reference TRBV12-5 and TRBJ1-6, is DARVTQTPRHKVTEMGQEVTMRCQPILGHNTVFWYRQTMMQGLELLAYFRNRAPLDDSGMPKDRFSAEMPDATLATLKIQPSEPRDSAVYFCASGLTFDRPSGANSPLHFGNGTRLTVT.

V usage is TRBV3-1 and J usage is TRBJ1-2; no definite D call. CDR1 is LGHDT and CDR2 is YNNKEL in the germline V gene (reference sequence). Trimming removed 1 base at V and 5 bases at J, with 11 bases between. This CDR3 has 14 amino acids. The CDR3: CASSQGSVGYGYTF. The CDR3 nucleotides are TGTGCCAGCAGCCAAGGTTCGGTAGGGTATGGCTACACCTTC. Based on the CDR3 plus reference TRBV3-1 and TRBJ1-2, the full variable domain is DTAVSQTPKYLVTQMGNDKSIKCEQNLGHDTMYWYKQDSKKFLKIMFSYNNKELIINETVPNRFSPKSPDKAHLNLHINSLELGDSAVYFCASSQGSVGYGYTFGSGTRLTVV.